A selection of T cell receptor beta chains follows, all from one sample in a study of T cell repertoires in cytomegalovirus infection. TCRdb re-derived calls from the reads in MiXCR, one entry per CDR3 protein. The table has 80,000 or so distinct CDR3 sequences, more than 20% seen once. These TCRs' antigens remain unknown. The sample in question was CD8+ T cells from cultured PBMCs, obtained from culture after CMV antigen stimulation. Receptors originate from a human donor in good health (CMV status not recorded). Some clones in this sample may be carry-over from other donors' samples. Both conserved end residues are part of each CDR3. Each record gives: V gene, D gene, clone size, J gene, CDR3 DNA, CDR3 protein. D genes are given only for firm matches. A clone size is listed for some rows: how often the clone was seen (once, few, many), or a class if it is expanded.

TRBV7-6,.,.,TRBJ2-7,TGTGCCAGCAGCCTCCTAGGGGGGGAGGACGAGCAGTACTTC,CASSLLGGEDEQYF
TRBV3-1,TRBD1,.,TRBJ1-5,TGTGCCAGCAGCCAAGGACAGGGTCAACAGCCCCAGCATTTT,CASSQGQGQQPQHF
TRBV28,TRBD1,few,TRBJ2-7,TGTGCCAGCAGTCCCGCCGGGACAGGGGGCTACGAGCAGTACTTC,CASSPAGTGGYEQYF
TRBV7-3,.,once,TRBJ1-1,TGTGCCAGCAGCTCGACACGAAAAGCTTTCTTT,CASSSTRKAFF
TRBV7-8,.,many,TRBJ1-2,TGTGCCAGCAGCTTATCCCTGAGACAGGCGACGAACTATGGCTACACCTTC,CASSLSLRQATNYGYTF
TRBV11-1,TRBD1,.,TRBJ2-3,TGTGCCAGCAGCCGCGTTCCGGGACAGCCGTTTGATACGCAGTATTTT,CASSRVPGQPFDTQYF
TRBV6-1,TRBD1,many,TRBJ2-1,TGTGCCAGCACCCGGTCCGGGACAGGGGGGACTGAGCAGTTCTTC,CASTRSGTGGTEQFF
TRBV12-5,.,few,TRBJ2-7,TGTGCTAGTGGTTTATCCCCCGGGGGCGCCTACGAGCAGTACTTC,CASGLSPGGAYEQYF
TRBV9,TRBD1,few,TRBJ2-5,TGTGCCAGCAGCGCCTACGACAGGGGGGTAAGGGAGACCCAGTACTTC,CASSAYDRGVRETQYF
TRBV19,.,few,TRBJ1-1,TGTGCCAGTAGTAGGCCGAGTCCCACTGAAGCTTTCTTT,CASSRPSPTEAFF
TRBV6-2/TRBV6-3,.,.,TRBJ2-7,TGTGCCAGCAGACCGACTAGAGGCGAGCAGTACTTC,CASRPTRGEQYF
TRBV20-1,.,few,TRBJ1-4,TGCAGTGCTCCGAGGGTGGGGGGGCTAGGAGAAAAACTGTTTTTT,CSAPRVGGLGEKLFF
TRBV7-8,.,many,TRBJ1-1,TGTGCCAGCAGCTTCAAAGTCACAGGAAGTATGAACACTGAAGCTTTCTTT,CASSFKVTGSMNTEAFF
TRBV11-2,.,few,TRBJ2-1,TGTGCCAGCAGCTTGGGGGCGCCGAATGAGCAGTTCTTC,CASSLGAPNEQFF
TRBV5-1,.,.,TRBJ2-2,TGCGCCAGCAGCTCGACAGTGTCGGGGGAGCTGTTTTTT,CASSSTVSGELFF
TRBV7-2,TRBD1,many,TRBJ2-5,TGTGCCAGCAGCTCCACAGGGGCCGGAGAGACCCAGTACTTC,CASSSTGAGETQYF
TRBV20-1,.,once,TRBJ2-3,TGCAGTGCTCCTAGGCCGACAGATACGCAGTATTTT,CSAPRPTDTQYF
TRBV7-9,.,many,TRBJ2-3,TGTGCCAGCAGCTTGTTCGACACCACCGGAGCAGATACGCAGTATTTT,CASSLFDTTGADTQYF
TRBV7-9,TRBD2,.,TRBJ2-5,TGTGCCAGCAGCTTAGCGAGAAGCGGGGGGGCCCAAGAGACCCAGTACTTC,CASSLARSGGAQETQYF
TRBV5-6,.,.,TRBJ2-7,TGTGCCAGCAGCTTGGCCAGGGTCAGCGAGCAGTACTTC,CASSLARVSEQYF
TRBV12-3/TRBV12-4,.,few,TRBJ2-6,TGTGCCAGCAGTCTCCGGGCCACCCCTGGGGCCAACGTCCTGACTTTC,CASSLRATPGANVLTF
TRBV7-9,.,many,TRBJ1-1,TGTGCCAGCAGCTTGGGGGGGGGATACACTGAAGCTTTCTTT,CASSLGGGYTEAFF
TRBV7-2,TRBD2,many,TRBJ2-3,TGTGCCAGCAGCTCAACTCCTAGCGGTGGGTTGTATTTT,CASSSTPSGGLYF
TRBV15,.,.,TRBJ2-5,TGTGCCACCAGCAGAGATGGGGCGGTCCAAGAGACCCAGTACTTC,CATSRDGAVQETQYF
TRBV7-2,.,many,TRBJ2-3,TGTGCCAGCAGCATCGATGGCCCTTTGGATACGCAGTATTTT,CASSIDGPLDTQYF
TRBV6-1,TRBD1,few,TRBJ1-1,TGTGCCAGCAGTGAAGCTTCGACAGGGAGCACTGAAGCTTTCTTT,CASSEASTGSTEAFF
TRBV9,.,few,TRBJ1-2,TGTGCCAGCAGCCCCGGGGGCTCTTCCAACTATGGCTACACCTTC,CASSPGGSSNYGYTF
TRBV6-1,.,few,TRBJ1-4,TGTGCCAGCAGTAGAAACAGGGCTGACGAAAAACTGTTTTTT,CASSRNRADEKLFF
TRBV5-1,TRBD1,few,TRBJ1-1,TGCGCCAGCAGCTTGGCGGCAGGGGGGCTGAACACTGAAGCTTTCTTT,CASSLAAGGLNTEAFF
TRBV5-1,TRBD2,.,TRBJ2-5,TGCGCCAGCAGCTTGGCCGGGGGGGACAAAGAGACCCAGTACTTC,CASSLAGGDKETQYF
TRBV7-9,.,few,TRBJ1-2,TGTGCCAGTACGGGGGGCTACACCTTC,CASTGGYTF
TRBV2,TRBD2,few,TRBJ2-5,TGTGCCAGCCGGGCACACGGGACTAGCGGGAAAGAGACCCAGTACTTC,CASRAHGTSGKETQYF
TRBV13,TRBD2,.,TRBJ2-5,TGTGCCAGCAGCTTACGGCGGGGGGTCGAAGAAGAGACCCAGTACTTC,CASSLRRGVEEETQYF
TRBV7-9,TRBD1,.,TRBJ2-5,TGTGCCAGCAGCTTAGAGGAGACAGGGAGTCGGGAGACCCAGTACTTC,CASSLEETGSRETQYF
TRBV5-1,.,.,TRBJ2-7,TGCGCCAGCAGCTCCCAATCTCTAGGGGGAATTTACGAGCAGTACTTC,CASSSQSLGGIYEQYF
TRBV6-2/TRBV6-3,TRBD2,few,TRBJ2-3,TGTGCCAGCGCTAACGGGAGGACCTTCACAGATACGCAGTATTTT,CASANGRTFTDTQYF
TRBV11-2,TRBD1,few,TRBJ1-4,TGTGCCAGCAGCTTAGGCGAGACAGGGTTTGGACAAGAAAAACTGTTTTTT,CASSLGETGFGQEKLFF
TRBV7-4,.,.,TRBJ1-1,TGTGCCAGCAGCCCGACAGGGAACACTGAAGCTTTCTTT,CASSPTGNTEAFF
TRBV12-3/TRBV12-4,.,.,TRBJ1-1,TGTGCCAGCAGCGTCAGTATGAACACTGAAGCTTTCTTT,CASSVSMNTEAFF
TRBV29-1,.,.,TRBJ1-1,TGCAGCGTGGACGGTCTCGGGACTGAAGCTTTCTTT,CSVDGLGTEAFF
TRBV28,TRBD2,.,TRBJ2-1,TGTGCCAGCAGTTTAGTGGTCACTAGCGGGGGGGCCAATGAGCAGTTCTTC,CASSLVVTSGGANEQFF